The next 2 T cell receptor beta chains were all read from a single sample in a study of cytomegalovirus exposure and HLA in healthy donors. PCR was performed using 60 Vbeta and 13 Jbeta primers. Clones were sequenced by immunoSEQ multiplex PCR, and TCRdb holds only the in-frame ones, with some missing. The table shows about 160,000 clones, with approximately 80% occurring only once. Sequenced input: PBMCs. All receptors come from a woman aged 30 to 39 in good health and CMV-seropositive.

This clone has a handful of counts. The rearrangement links TRBV7-2 to TRBJ1-1, with 9 bases fitting TRBD1. V was pared by 3 bases and J by 7 bases, with 6 bases of the junction left unmatched. Germline V gives CDR1 SGHTA, CDR2 FQGNSA. There are 14 residues in the CDR3. The CDR3 here is CASSFPGQGIEAFF. CDR3 in DNA: TGTGCCAGCAGCTTCCCGGGACAGGGTATTGAAGCTTTCTTT.

The chain has TRBV4-2 and TRBJ2-7; 7 bases are shared with TRBD1. Germline loops: CDR1 LGHNA, CDR2 YNFKEQ. The V segment lost 6 bases and the J segment 5 bases; nucleotides outside the gene matches: 4. The CDR3 spans 12 residues. CDR3 protein: CASRRQGDEQYF. In nucleotides, the CDR3 is TGTGCCAGCAGACGACAGGGCGACGAGCAGTACTTC.